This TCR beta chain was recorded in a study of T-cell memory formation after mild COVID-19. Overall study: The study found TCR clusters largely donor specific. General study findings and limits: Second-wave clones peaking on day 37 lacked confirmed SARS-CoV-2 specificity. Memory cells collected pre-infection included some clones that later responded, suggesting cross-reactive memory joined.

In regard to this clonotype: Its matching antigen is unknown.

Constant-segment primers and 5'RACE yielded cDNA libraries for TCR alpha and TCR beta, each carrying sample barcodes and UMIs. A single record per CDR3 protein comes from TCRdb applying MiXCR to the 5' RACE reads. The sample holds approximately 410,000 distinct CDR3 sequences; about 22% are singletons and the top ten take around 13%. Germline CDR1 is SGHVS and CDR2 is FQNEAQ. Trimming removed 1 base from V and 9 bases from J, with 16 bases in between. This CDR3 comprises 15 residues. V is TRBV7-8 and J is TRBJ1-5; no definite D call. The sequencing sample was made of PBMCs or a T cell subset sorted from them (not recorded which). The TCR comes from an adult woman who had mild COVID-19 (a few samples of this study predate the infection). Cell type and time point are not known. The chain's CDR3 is CASSLEATQRRPQHF. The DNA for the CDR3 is TGTGCCAGCAGCTTAGAGGCAACCCAAAGGCGGCCCCAGCATTTT.